This T cell receptor (beta chain) was captured by sequencing in a study of T cells after yellow fever vaccination. Study context: Low-cell-number fractions were prepared with SMART-Seq v4 Ultra Low Input.

In its sample, this clonotype was seen a few times. Its target is not known. Germline CDR1 is MNHNS and CDR2 is SASEGT. Trimming cost V 6 bases and J 2 bases, with 18 bases left between them. This CDR3 spans 16 amino acids. General observations from the study: Re-detected after boosting: most primary clones, 96% of CD4 and 88% of CD8. Although the secondary response was weaker, it peaked faster, at day 5 versus 15.

5'RACE template switching added a universal primer site and UMIs to TCR cDNA. TCRdb re-called the 5' RACE reads through MiXCR, storing one row per CDR3 protein. The sample contains hundreds of thousands of distinct CDR3 sequences, 21% of which appear only once. This TCR was recovered from a man aged 18 to 29 who received the YFV17D yellow fever vaccine. The chain is built from TRBV6-1 and TRBJ2-3; no reliable D call. The specimen comprised PBMCs, sampled 21 days after the first yellow fever vaccination. The CDR3, as DNA: TGTGCCAGCAGCAGGCTTGGAGACTCCGCCACAGATACGCAGTATTTT. Residues: CASSRLGDSATDTQYF.